This T cell receptor (beta chain) came from a study of T cells in Graves' hyperthyroidism and ophthalmopathy. Study results and caveats: Within blood appeared most thyroid clonotypes that had expanded above 0.001. Prediction of ophthalmopathy progression came a median roughly 6.6 months pre-onset.

Amplified TCR beta CDR3 regions came from RNA transcripts. Carried out on the TCR CDR3, a first-round RT-PCR used the HTBI primer set. MiXCR, run by TCRdb on the multiplex PCR reads, gives a single entry per CDR3 protein. The sample has 560,000 or so distinct CDR3 sequences, roughly 46% seen once. Trimming at V came to 11 bases and at J to 7 bases, leaving 11 bases not matched to a gene. The CDR3 totals 14 residues. Germline V gene lookup returns CDR1 KGHDR and CDR2 SFDVKD. Stable hyperthyroidism: no ophthalmopathy progression over 18 months of follow-up. Patients aged 18 to 65 had newly diagnosed hyperthyroidism that had lasted under 2 months. In this sample, this clonotype turned up a few times. Its antigen is currently unknown.

The source material was peripheral blood or thyroid tissue (not recorded which). The TCR comes from a woman between 18 and 29 years old with Graves' hyperthyroidism. This chain links TRBV24-1 with TRBJ1-5; TRBD1 matches 9 bases. The CDR3 DNA reads TGTGCCAGCAGGCCAACAGGGGGCGTCCAGCCCCAGCATTTT. Its translation is CASRPTGGVQPQHF.